The entry below gives a single T cell receptor beta chain sequence along with its context. Its antigen is unknown. TCRdb used MiXCR to reprocess the reads, holding one entry per CDR3 protein. The data contain about 130,000 distinct CDR3 sequences, 30% to 40% of them singletons. This record comes from a study of T cell repertoires in cytomegalovirus infection. Study background: The authors relied on CMV epitopes, both recently identified HLA-C-restricted and well-studied HLA-B-restricted. Evidence of both CMV infection and a matching HLA type came from public TCR beta signatures.

Germline-derived CDR1 and CDR2 are MNHNY and SVGAGI (reference sequence). This CDR3 comprises 13 residues. Trimming pared 7 bases from V and 7 bases from J, leaving 16 bases between. This TCR was recovered from a human donor in good health (CMV status not recorded). Some clones in this sample may be carry-over from other donors' samples. V is TRBV6-6 and J is TRBJ1-1; no reliable D call. The sample here was CD8+ T cells from cultured PBMCs, taken from culture after CMV antigen stimulation. The CDR3 is CASTPGVGNEAFF. CDR3 in DNA: TGTGCCAGCACCCCCGGGGTTGGAAATGAAGCTTTCTTT.